The source of this T cell receptor (beta chain) is a study of T cell changes during pregnancy in multiple sclerosis. TCRdb's copy holds only in-frame clones and misses some; the assay was immunoSEQ multiplex PCR. The sample has around 100,000 clones, 90% to 95% seen once. V dropped 3 bases and J dropped 7 bases, with 12 bases sitting between them. CDR1 and CDR2 from the germline V gene are MRHNA and SNTAGT. CDR3 length equals 13 residues. The sequence was obtained from a female donor with multiple sclerosis, enrolled in a pregnancy study. The J gene is TRBJ1-2, the V gene TRBV6-4; the D gene is possibly TRBD1 (6 bases). Sequencing used peripheral blood, obtained in the third trimester of pregnancy. The CDR3 nucleotides read TGTGCCAGCAGTGATACAGGGTCTCGTGGCTACACCTTC. Translated, it gives CASSDTGSRGYTF.